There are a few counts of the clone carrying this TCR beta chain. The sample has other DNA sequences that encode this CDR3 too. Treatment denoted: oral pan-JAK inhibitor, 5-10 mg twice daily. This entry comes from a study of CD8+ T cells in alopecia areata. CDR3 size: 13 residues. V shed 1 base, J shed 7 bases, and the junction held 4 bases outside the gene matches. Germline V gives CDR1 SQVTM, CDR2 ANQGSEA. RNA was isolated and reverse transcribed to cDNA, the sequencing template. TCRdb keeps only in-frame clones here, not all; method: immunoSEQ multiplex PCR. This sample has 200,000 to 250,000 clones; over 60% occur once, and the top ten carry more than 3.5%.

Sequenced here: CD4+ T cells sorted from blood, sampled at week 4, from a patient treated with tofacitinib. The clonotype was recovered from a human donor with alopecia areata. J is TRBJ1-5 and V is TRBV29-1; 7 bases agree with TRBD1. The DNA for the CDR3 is TGCAGCGTTGAAGGACAGGGCGGACAGCCCCAGCATTTT. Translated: CSVEGQGGQPQHF.